The clone carrying this T cell receptor beta chain is labeled medium-sized. Its cognate antigen is unknown. The sample is drawn from a study of T cells in localized non-small cell lung cancer. According to the study, adjacent lung free of atypia was obtained at least 2 cm from the tumor margin. V lost 6 bases and J 5 bases, leaving 11 bases between the germline ends. CDR3 length equals 13 residues. Sequencing was performed with immunoSEQ multiplex PCR; in TCRdb, only in-frame clones are kept and a portion is missing. Among some 1,600 clones listed, under 25% were seen once. Whole-study findings and limits: Compared with tumor, uninvolved adjacent lung displayed greater T cell clonality, ranking highest overall. Adjacent lung tissue had a median about 58 of the top 100 clones found in the tumor.

The rearrangement joins TRBV23-1 to TRBJ2-1; the D is unclear. TRBV23-1 is noted as an ORF with a role that remains uncertain. This specimen consisted of normal lung tissue next to the tumor, obtained before any cancer treatment. The origin of this receptor is a woman aged 40-69 years with stage III squamous cell lung carcinoma. For the CDR3, the DNA is TGCGCCAGCAGCCAAGTCGTTGACAATGAGCAGTTCTTC. This sequence encodes CASSQVVDNEQFF.